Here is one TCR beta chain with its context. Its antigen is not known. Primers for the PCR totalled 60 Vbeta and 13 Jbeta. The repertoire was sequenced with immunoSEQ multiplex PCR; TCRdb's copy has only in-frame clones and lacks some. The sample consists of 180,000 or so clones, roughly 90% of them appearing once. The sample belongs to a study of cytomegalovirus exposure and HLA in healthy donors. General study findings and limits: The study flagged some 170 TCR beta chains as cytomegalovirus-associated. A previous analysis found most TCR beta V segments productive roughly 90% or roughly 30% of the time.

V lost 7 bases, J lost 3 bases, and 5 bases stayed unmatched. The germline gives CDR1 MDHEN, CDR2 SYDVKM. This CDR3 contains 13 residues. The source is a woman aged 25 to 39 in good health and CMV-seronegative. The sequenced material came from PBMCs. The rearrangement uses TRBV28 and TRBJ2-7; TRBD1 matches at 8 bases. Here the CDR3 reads CASKVQGDYEQYF. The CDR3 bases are TGTGCCAGCAAAGTACAGGGGGACTACGAGCAGTACTTC. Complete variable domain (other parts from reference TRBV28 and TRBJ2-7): DVKVTQSSRYLVKRTGEKVFLECVQDMDHENMFWYRQDPGLGLRLIYFSYDVKMKEKGDIPEGYSVSREKKERFSLILESASTNQTSMYLCASKVQGDYEQYFGPGTRLTVT.